This T cell receptor beta chain was recorded in a study of T cell responses to AZD1222 COVID-19 vaccine. V lost 6 bases to trimming and J lost 4 bases, with 22 bases between them. Per germline, CDR1 LNHDA and CDR2 SQIVND (reference sequence). The CDR3 extends over 16 amino acids. In its sample, this clone was seen many times. Antigen: not known. The repertoire was sequenced with immunoSEQ multiplex PCR; TCRdb's copy has only in-frame clones and lacks some. Altogether 160,000 or so clones are present, around nine tenths being singletons, with the ten largest covering less than 3%. Whole-study results and caveats: Repertoires were obtained only post-peak T cell response.

Source: peripheral blood, taken on day 0 of AZD1222 vaccination. The rearrangement links TRBV19 to TRBJ2-7; D is ambiguous. The receptor comes from an adult in good health. The CDR3 sequence is CASSLCRGFMVYEQYF. In DNA, the CDR3 is TGTGCCAGTAGCCTCTGCCGTGGGTTTATGGTTTACGAGCAGTACTTC.